Following are 23 T cell receptor beta chains from one sample sequenced in a study of CD8+ T cells in alopecia areata. Once RNA had been extracted, it was reverse transcribed into cDNA to act as the sequencing template. The table came from immunoSEQ multiplex PCR; TCRdb's copy has only in-frame clones and leaves some out. The sample offers roughly 260,000 clones and no singletons, the top ten holding more than 1%. Cell sorting was performed on pooled cutaneous lymph node cells with CD4, CD8alpha, NKG2D, NKG2ACE and other markers. The sequencing input was CD4+ T cells sorted from a lymph node. The source of these receptors is a C3H/HeJ mouse with alopecia areata. For this strain, the MHC haplotype corresponds to H2-k.

Concerning this clone: Any gene name here is a mouse gene name. The read gets to within 4 residues of the CDR3 end, and the germline J gene fills in the rest. The sample has other DNA sequences that encode this CDR3 too. This chain uses TRBV13-3 with TRBJ2-1; 10 bases are shared with TRBD2. V lost 5 bases, J lost 6 bases, and 8 bases stayed unmatched. The CDR3 runs to 15 residues. Germline V gives CDR1 NNHDY, CDR2 SYVADS. CDR3 DNA, as far as it was read: TGTGCCAGCAGCCTCCGGGACTGGGGAGGTGCT. Its protein product is CASSLRDWGGA. The whole CDR3 protein is CASSLRDWGGAEQFF.

A word on this clone: Genes and germline come from the mouse. Sequencing ends 4 residues short of the CDR3 end; the germline J gene provides the rest. This chain uses TRBV17 with TRBJ2-2; D is possibly TRBD1 (6 bases). V was trimmed by 1 base and J by 0 bases, leaving 9 bases between them. Per germline, CDR1 MNHDT and CDR2 YYDKIL. There are 16 residues in the CDR3. CDR3 sequence reads: CASSRGDKPNTGQLYF. CDR3 bases read: TGTGCTAGCAGTAGAGGGGACAAACCAAACACCGGG.

Regarding this clone: Genes here carry mouse names. With the read ending 4 residues before the CDR3 end, the germline J gene is used to fill in that end. The V call is TRBV13-2, the J call TRBJ2-5, with TRBD2 matching 7 bases. The trim removed 4 bases at V and 0 bases at J, leaving 2 bases unmatched. Germline V lookup: CDR1 NNHNN, CDR2 SYGAGS (reference sequence). The CDR3 totals 14 residues. Incomplete CDR3 DNA: TGTGCCAGCGGTTCGACTGGGAACCAAGAC. It encodes CASGSTGNQD. The CDR3 in full is CASGSTGNQDTQYF.

Note on this clone: Genes here carry mouse names. The CDR3 spells CASRTGANYAEQFF. The CDR3 bases that were read are TGTGCCAGCAGGACTGGGGCGAACTATGCT. J is TRBJ2-1 and V is TRBV13-3, with TRBD2 matching 8 bases. The CDR3 end is not reached by the read, which stops 4 residues before it; the germline J gene fills it in. The CDR3 is 14 residues long. The junction had 2 bases not matched to a gene; V was cut back by 5 bases and J by 1 base. Germline CDR1 and CDR2: NNHDY and SYVADS.

In its sample, this clone was seen a few times. Genes and germline are mouse. The read finishes 4 residues shy of the CDR3 end, and the germline J gene is used to complete it. V and J are TRBV17 and TRBJ2-5; D is ambiguous. This CDR3 is 14 amino acids long. Trimming shortened V by 2 bases and J by 2 bases, and 8 bases separated the two germline ends. The V gene's germline CDR1 is MNHDT and CDR2 YYDKIL. The CDR3 bases that were read are TGTGCTAGCAGTAGACGCCAGCTCCAAGAC. This encodes CASSRRQLQD. From start to end, the CDR3 is CASSRRQLQDTQYF.

This clone was picked up a small number of times. Mouse names are used for the genes. The CDR3 is cut off 4 residues early in the read; its end comes from the germline J gene. The J gene is TRBJ1-2, the V gene TRBV5; the D gene is possibly TRBD1 (5 bases). V lost 1 base to trimming and J lost 0 bases, with 9 bases between them. The CDR3 is 15 amino acids. Per germline, CDR1 LGHNA and CDR2 YNLKQL (reference sequence). The CDR3 sequence is CASSQGGIANSDYTF. CDR3 DNA (partial): TGTGCCAGCAGCCAAGGGGGCATTGCAAACTCC.

With respect to this clone: Mouse germline and gene names are used. The read is 4 residues too short to cover the CDR3 end, so that end is filled in from the germline J gene. The rearrangement uses TRBV29 and TRBJ1-2, with 9 bases fitting TRBD1. Trimming cost V 7 bases and J 3 bases; bases outside gene matches: 3. The CDR3 contains 13 residues. Germline V gene sequence: CDR1 MSHET, CDR2 SYDVDS. The part of the CDR3 DNA that was read is TGTGCTAGCATGGGGGACAGGGACTCC. Its protein is CASMGDRDS. The entire CDR3 reads CASMGDRDSDYTF.

This clone was counted only a few times. Gene names denote mouse genes. The missing CDR3 end, 4 residues past where the read stops, is filled in from the germline J gene. V usage is TRBV5 and J usage is TRBJ2-7; 8 bases are a match to TRBD2. The V gene end was trimmed by 4 bases and the J gene end by 0 bases; junction bases not matched to a gene: 5. This CDR3 spans 15 amino acids. Germline V gives CDR1 LGHNA, CDR2 YNLKQL (reference sequence). The CDR3 loop is CASSLPGGASYEQYF. CDR3 DNA (partial): TGTGCCAGCAGCCTCCCGGGGGGGGCCTCCTAT.

About this clone: The genes and germline here are from mouse. The read halts 4 residues ahead of the CDR3 end, with the missing end drawn from the germline J gene. This chain connects TRBV13-1 to TRBJ2-1; the D gene is possibly TRBD2 (6 bases). CDR1 is NSHNY, CDR2 SYGAGN, per germline. V was clipped by 3 bases and J by 4 bases, with 11 bases between them. The CDR3 is 14 residues long. This chain's CDR3 is CASSAWGRYAEQFF. The covered CDR3 bases are TGTGCCAGCAGTGCTTGGGGGAGGTATGCT.

This clone has just a few counts. Gene names are mouse gene names. The CDR3 is cut off 4 residues early in the read; its end comes from the germline J gene. The chain joins TRBV1 to TRBJ1-1; 7 nucleotides align to TRBD1. Germline V lookup: CDR1 NSQYPW, CDR2 LRSPGD (reference sequence). This CDR3 comprises 14 residues. The CDR3 DNA, read in part, is TGCACCTGCAGTGCAGAAGGGGGCGATGAA. Protein: CTCSAEGGDE. Given in full, the CDR3 is CTCSAEGGDEEVFF.

With respect to this clone: Gene names refer to mouse genes. Read coverage stops 4 residues before the CDR3 terminus; the germline J gene supplies the remainder. V is TRBV17 and J is TRBJ2-7; 9 bases line up with TRBD2. The CDR3 is made up of 15 amino acids. V gave up 0 bases and J gave up 3 bases; unmatched junction bases: 3. Germline V gives CDR1 MNHDT, CDR2 YYDKIL. The sequenced CDR3 bases are TGTGCTAGCAGTAGAGATGCTGGGGGGGTCTAT. Its protein is CASSRDAGGVY. The full CDR3 protein is CASSRDAGGVYEQYF.

This clone turned up a few times. The gene symbols are mouse symbols. The CDR3 extends 4 residues past the end of the read, so its final part is completed from the germline J gene. The chain employs TRBV19 and TRBJ1-2; the match to TRBD1 covers 12 bases. This CDR3 has 14 amino acids. CDR1 FNHDT and CDR2 SITEND come from the germline V gene (reference sequence). This CDR3 reads CASSPGQGATDYTF. CDR3 bases read: TGTGCCAGCAGTCCGGGACAGGGGGCGACC.

This clone turned up a few times. Mouse gene names apply. The read gets to within 4 residues of the CDR3 end, and the germline J gene fills in the rest. This specimen includes other DNA sequences encoding the same CDR3. The gene calls are TRBV5 and TRBJ2-7, with 11 bases that match TRBD2. Losses at the gene ends were 4 bases for V and 3 bases for J; bases not matched to a gene: 5. Germline values: CDR1 LGHNA, CDR2 YNLKQL (reference sequence). This CDR3 comprises 15 residues. The sequenced CDR3 bases are TGTGCCAGCAGCCCCCCGGGACTGGGGGTCTAT. This encodes CASSPPGLGVY. The full CDR3 protein reads CASSPPGLGVYEQYF.

This clone was found a few times. All gene names here are mouse names. The read halts 4 residues ahead of the CDR3 end, with the missing end drawn from the germline J gene. The chain recombines TRBV1 with TRBJ2-1; tentatively, D is TRBD2 (6 bases). Germline V CDR1 and CDR2: NSQYPW, LRSPGD (reference sequence). The CDR3 extends over 14 amino acids. CDR3 residues: CTCSAEWGRAEQFF. CDR3 DNA (partial): TGCACCTGCAGTGCAGAGTGGGGGAGGGCT.

With respect to this clone: Mouse names are used for the genes. The CDR3 end lies 4 residues beyond the end of the read and is filled in from the germline J gene. J is TRBJ2-3 and V is TRBV5, with 11 bases matching TRBD2. V lost 0 bases, J lost 1 base, and 3 bases stayed unmatched. This CDR3 comprises 17 residues. Germline CDR1 and CDR2: LGHNA and YNLKQL (reference sequence). CDR3 DNA, as far as it was read: TGTGCCAGCAGCCAAGAACTGGGGGGGCGCGGTGCAGAA. Its protein is CASSQELGGRGAE. The entire CDR3 protein reads CASSQELGGRGAETLYF.

Regarding this clone: Gene names are mouse gene names. The read terminates 4 residues before the CDR3 end, so the remaining end is supplied by the germline J gene. J is TRBJ2-2 and V is TRBV19; 7 bases are shared with TRBD1. Germline trimming cut 5 bases from V and 4 bases from J; bases unmatched to any gene: 5. The germline CDR1 and CDR2 sequences are FNHDT and SITEND (reference sequence). This CDR3 region has 14 residues. CDR3 DNA, as far as it was read: TGTGCCAGCAGGACAGGGTTTGGCACCGGG. It specifies CASRTGFGTG. The complete CDR3 sequence is CASRTGFGTGQLYF.

This clone has a handful of counts. Gene names and germline refer to mouse. Read sequence stops 4 residues before the CDR3 end, and the germline J gene provides the missing end. This chain uses TRBV13-1 with TRBJ2-7; TRBD2 aligns across 10 bases. Trimming cost V 0 bases and J 1 base; bases outside gene matches: 4. Germline V gene sequence: CDR1 NSHNY, CDR2 SYGAGN. The CDR3 runs to 16 residues. CDR3 amino acids: CASSDAGLGVSYEQYF. The DNA read from the CDR3 is TGTGCCAGCAGTGATGCTGGACTGGGGGTTTCCTAT.

Comments on this clone: Gene names and germline match the mouse. The read ends 4 residues shy of where the CDR3 ends; the end is completed using the germline J gene. The rearrangement uses TRBV14 and TRBJ2-3; 7 bases are a match to TRBD1. Germline CDR1 reads SGHDT; CDR2 reads FRDEAV. Trimming cost V 6 bases and J 1 base; bases outside gene matches: 5. The CDR3 consists of 14 residues. The DNA read from the CDR3 is TGTGCCAGCACCACAGGGGTGGGTGCAGAA. Its translation is CASTTGVGAE. Given in full, the CDR3 is CASTTGVGAETLYF.

This clone was seen a handful of times. The germline and genes are mouse ones. Incomplete CDR3 DNA: TGTGCCAGCAGTATCGAATACAGATCTGCAAACACA. Its protein is CASSIEYRSANT. The whole CDR3 sequence is CASSIEYRSANTEVFF. This chain joins TRBV19 and TRBJ1-1; D is undetermined. The observed sequence ends 4 residues before the CDR3 terminus, with the missing tail filled in from the germline J gene. Deletions cut 2 bases from V and 0 bases from J, with 14 bases between. Germline V CDR1 and CDR2: FNHDT, SITEND (reference sequence). This CDR3 is built from 16 residues.

A word on this clone: All gene names here are mouse names. The CDR3 is cut off 4 residues early in the read; its end comes from the germline J gene. The same CDR3 also results from other DNA sequences found in this sample. This chain links TRBV13-2 with TRBJ2-7; 7 bases align to TRBD1. The CDR3 consists of 15 residues. CDR1 is NNHNN and CDR2 is SYGAGS in the germline V gene (reference sequence). The ends lost 2 bases at V and 0 bases at J; junction bases unmatched: 5. The part of the CDR3 DNA that was read is TGTGCCAGCGGTGACCCGGGACAGAGCTCCTAT. It is translated as CASGDPGQSSY. In full, the CDR3 is CASGDPGQSSYEQYF.

The sample holds many counts of this clone. The gene names given are mouse names. Read sequence stops 4 residues before the CDR3 end, and the germline J gene provides the missing end. The sample contains more than one DNA sequence encoding this CDR3. J is TRBJ1-1 and V is TRBV19, with D possibly TRBD1 on 5 matching bases. This CDR3 contains 13 residues. V was clipped by 1 base and J by 1 base, with 5 bases between them. Germline CDR1 FNHDT, CDR2 SITEND (reference sequence). The CDR3 bases that were read are TGTGCCAGCAGTATAAGGGGAAACACA. Translation: CASSIRGNT. The CDR3 reads in full as CASSIRGNTEVFF.

The table lists this clone with a few counts. The gene symbols are mouse symbols. The CDR3 end falls 4 residues outside the read, so it is completed with the germline J gene. This rearrangement joins TRBV17 to TRBJ2-2; D possibly corresponds to TRBD1 (5 bases). Germline CDR1 is MNHDT and CDR2 is YYDKIL. V lost 2 bases and J 6 bases, leaving 7 bases between the germline ends. There are 13 residues in the CDR3. The covered CDR3 bases are TGTGCTAGCAGTAGACAGGGTCCCGGG. It codes for CASSRQGPG. The full CDR3 protein reads CASSRQGPGQLYF.

Comments on this clone: The gene symbols are mouse symbols. The CDR3 end lies 3 residues beyond the end of the read and is filled in from the germline J gene. Other nucleotide sequences in the sample specify the same CDR3. The J gene is TRBJ1-6, the V gene TRBV19; 9 bases are a match to TRBD1. TRBJ1-6 belongs to the ORF category, with a function that is uncertain. The CDR3 totals 15 residues. Germline V gene data show CDR1 as FNHDT and CDR2 as SITEND (reference sequence). J was trimmed by 4 bases and V by 4 bases; bases with no gene match: 3. The CDR3 sequence is CASSRGQGYNSPLYF. Partial CDR3 DNA: TGTGCCAGCAGTCGGGGACAGGGTTATAATTCGCCC.